This entry describes one T cell receptor beta chain. The antigen is not known. The V gene's germline CDR1 is KGHSH and CDR2 LQKENI. Trimming pared 2 bases from V and 8 bases from J, leaving 12 bases between. The CDR3 is made up of 13 amino acids. In the PCR, 60 Vbeta and 13 Jbeta primers were used. The data were produced by immunoSEQ multiplex PCR, yet TCRdb's version contains in-frame clones alone and is incomplete. This table has 170,000 or so clones, roughly 90% appearing once. These data originate in a study of cytomegalovirus exposure and HLA in healthy donors. Notes on the study in general: According to an earlier analysis, most TCR beta V segments yielded productive rearrangements about 90% or about 30% of the time. Most subjects' HLA-A and HLA-B alleles were reportedly predicted from TCR beta sequences.

This clonotype originated in a woman younger than 30 in good health and CMV-seronegative. V usage is TRBV18 and J usage is TRBJ1-2; the D is unclear. The sequencing input was PBMCs. For the CDR3, the DNA is TGTGCCAGCTCACCAGTCTCTCCCGGGGGCTACACCTTC. Its translation: CASSPVSPGGYTF.